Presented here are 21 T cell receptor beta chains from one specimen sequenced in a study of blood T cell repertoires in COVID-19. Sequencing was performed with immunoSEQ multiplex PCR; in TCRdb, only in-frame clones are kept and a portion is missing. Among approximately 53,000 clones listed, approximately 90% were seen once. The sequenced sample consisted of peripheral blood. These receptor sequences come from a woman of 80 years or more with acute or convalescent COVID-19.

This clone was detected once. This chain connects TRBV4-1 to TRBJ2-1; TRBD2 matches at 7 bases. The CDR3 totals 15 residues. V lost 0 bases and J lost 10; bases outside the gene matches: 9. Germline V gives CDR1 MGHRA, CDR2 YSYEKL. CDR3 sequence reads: CASSQDLAGAWEQFF. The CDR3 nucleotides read TGCGCCAGCAGCCAAGATTTGGCGGGAGCTTGGGAGCAGTTCTTC.

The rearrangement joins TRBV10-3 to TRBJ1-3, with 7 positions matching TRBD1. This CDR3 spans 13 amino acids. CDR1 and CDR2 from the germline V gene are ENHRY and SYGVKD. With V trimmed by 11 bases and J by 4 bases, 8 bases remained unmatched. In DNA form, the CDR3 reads TGTGCCGCCGGCAGGGGGGACGGAAACACCATATATTTT. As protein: CAAGRGDGNTIYF.

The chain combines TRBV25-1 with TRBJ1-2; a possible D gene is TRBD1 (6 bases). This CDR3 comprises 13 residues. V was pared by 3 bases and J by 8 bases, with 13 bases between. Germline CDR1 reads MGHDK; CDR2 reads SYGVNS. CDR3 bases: TGTGCCAGCAGTGAGCCAGGGGTGCGGGGCTACACCTTC. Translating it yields CASSEPGVRGYTF.

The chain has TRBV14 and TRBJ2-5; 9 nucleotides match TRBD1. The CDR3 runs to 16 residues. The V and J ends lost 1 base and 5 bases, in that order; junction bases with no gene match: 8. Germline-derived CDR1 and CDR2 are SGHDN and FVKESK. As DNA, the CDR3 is TGTGCCAGCAGCCAAGTACGTACAGGGGGCATGGAGACCCAGTACTTC. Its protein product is CASSQVRTGGMETQYF. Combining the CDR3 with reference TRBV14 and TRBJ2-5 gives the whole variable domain EAGVTQFPSHSVIEKGQTVTLRCDPISGHDNLYWYRRVMGKEIKFLLHFVKESKQDESGMPNNRFLAERTGGTYSTLKVQPAELEDSGVYFCASSQVRTGGMETQYFGPGTRLLVL.

The CDR3, as DNA: TGCAGTGCTAGTTCTCCGGGACAGGGGGCTTACGAGCAGTACTTC. Translated: CSASSPGQGAYEQYF. The V call is TRBV20-1, the J call TRBJ2-7; 12 bases match TRBD1. V dropped 3 bases and J dropped 4; count of bases not matched to a gene: 7. The V gene's germline CDR1 is DFQATT and CDR2 SNEGSKA (reference sequence). This CDR3 has 15 residues.

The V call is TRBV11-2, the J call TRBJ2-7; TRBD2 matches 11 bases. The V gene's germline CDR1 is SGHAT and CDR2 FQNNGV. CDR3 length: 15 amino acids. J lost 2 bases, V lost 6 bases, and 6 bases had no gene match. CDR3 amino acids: CASRGTSGSTYEQYF. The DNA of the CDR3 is TGTGCCAGCAGGGGGACTAGCGGTTCGACCTACGAGCAGTACTTC.

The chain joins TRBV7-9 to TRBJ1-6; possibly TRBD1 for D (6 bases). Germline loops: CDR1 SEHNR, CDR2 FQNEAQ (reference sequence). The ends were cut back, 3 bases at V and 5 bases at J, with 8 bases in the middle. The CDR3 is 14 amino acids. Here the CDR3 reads CASSFTGNNSPLHF. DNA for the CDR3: TGTGCCAGCAGCTTCACAGGGAATAATTCACCCCTCCACTTT.

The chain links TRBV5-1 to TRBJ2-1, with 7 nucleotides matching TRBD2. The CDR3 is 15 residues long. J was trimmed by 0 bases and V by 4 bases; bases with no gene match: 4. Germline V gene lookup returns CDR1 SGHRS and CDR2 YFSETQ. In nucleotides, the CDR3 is TGCGCCAGCAGCACCACTAGCGCCTCCTACAATGAGCAGTTCTTC. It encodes CASSTTSASYNEQFF. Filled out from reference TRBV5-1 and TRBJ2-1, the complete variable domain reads KAGVTQTPRYLIKTRGQQVTLSCSPISGHRSVSWYQQTPGQGLQFLFEYFSETQRNKGNFPGRFSGRQFSNSRSEMNVSTLELGDSALYLCASSTTSASYNEQFFGPGTRLTVL.

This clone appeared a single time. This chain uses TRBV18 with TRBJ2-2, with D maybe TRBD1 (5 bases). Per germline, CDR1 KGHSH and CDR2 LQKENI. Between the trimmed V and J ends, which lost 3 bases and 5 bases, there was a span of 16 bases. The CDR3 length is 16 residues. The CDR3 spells CASSPIIRQLTGELFF. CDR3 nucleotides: TGTGCCAGCTCACCCATAATCCGACAGCTTACCGGGGAGCTGTTTTTT.

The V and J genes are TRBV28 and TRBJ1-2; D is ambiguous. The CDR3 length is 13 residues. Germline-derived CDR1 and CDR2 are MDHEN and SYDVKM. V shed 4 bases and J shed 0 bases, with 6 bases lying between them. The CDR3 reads CASSSGANYGYTF. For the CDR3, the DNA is TGTGCCAGCAGTTCGGGAGCTAACTATGGCTACACCTTC.

CDR3 nucleotides: TGTGCCTGGGGTACAACAGGGTTAATTGACACTGAAGCTTTCTTT. Protein product: CAWGTTGLIDTEAFF. This rearrangement joins TRBV30 to TRBJ1-1; TRBD1 is a possible D gene (6 bases). This CDR3 region has 15 residues. In germline, CDR1 is GTSNPN, CDR2 SVGIG (reference sequence). Trimming stripped 5 bases from V and 3 bases from J, with 19 bases between.

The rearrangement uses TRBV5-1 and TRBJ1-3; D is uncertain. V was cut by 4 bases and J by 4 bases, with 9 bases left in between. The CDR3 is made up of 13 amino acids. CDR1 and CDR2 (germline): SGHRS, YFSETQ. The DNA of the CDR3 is TGCGCCAGCAGCCCCCCCGTGGGAAACACCATATATTTT. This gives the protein CASSPPVGNTIYF. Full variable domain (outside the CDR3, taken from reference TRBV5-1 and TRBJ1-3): KAGVTQTPRYLIKTRGQQVTLSCSPISGHRSVSWYQQTPGQGLQFLFEYFSETQRNKGNFPGRFSGRQFSNSRSEMNVSTLELGDSALYLCASSPPVGNTIYFGEGSWLTVV.

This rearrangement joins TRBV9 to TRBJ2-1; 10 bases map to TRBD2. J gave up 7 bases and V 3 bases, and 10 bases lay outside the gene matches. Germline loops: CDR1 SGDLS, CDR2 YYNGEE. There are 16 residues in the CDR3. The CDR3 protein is CASSAPGLAGVNEQFF. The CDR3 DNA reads TGTGCCAGCAGCGCCCCCGGGCTAGCGGGAGTAAATGAGCAGTTCTTC.

CDR3 sequence reads: CARHDRNQPQHF. CDR3 coding DNA: TGTGCCAGGCACGACAGAAATCAGCCCCAGCATTTT. This rearrangement joins TRBV6-4 to TRBJ1-5, with D maybe TRBD1 (5 bases). The CDR3 totals 12 residues. The germline V gene has CDR1 MRHNA and CDR2 SNTAGT. V shed 9 bases and J shed 4 bases, with 10 bases lying between them.

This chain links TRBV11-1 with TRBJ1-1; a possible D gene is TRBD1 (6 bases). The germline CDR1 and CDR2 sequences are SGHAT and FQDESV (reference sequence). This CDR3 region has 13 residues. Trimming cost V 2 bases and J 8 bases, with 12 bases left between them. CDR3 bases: TGTGCCAGCAGCTTATGGACGGACAGCGAAGCTTTCTTT. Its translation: CASSLWTDSEAFF.

CDR3 sequence: CASSEGQSYEQYF. CDR3 in DNA: TGTGCCAGCAGCGAGGGACAGTCCTACGAGCAGTACTTC. The chain couples TRBV28 to TRBJ2-7; TRBD1 aligns across 7 bases. Per germline, CDR1 MDHEN and CDR2 SYDVKM. V lost 6 bases, J lost 1 base, and 3 bases stayed unmatched. The length of the CDR3 is 13 residues.

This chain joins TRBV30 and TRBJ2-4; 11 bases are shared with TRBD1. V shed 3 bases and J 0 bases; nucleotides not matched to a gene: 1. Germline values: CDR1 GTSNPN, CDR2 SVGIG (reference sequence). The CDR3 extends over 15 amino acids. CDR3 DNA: TGTGCCTGGAGGGACAGGGGGCTAGCCAAAAACATTCAGTACTTC. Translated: CAWRDRGLAKNIQYF.

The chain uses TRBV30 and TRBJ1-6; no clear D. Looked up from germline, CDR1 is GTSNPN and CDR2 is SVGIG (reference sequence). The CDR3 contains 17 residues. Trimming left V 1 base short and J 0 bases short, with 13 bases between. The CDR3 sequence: CAWSAWAGSSYNSPLHF. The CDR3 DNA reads TGTGCCTGGAGTGCCTGGGCGGGGAGCTCCTATAATTCACCCCTCCACTTT.

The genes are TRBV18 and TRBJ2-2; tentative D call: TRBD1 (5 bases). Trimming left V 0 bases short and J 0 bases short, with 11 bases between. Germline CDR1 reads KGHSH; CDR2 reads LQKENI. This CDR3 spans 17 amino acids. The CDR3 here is CASSPPNRGTNTGELFF. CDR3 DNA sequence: TGTGCCAGCTCACCACCGAATAGGGGCACGAACACCGGGGAGCTGTTTTTT.

The CDR3 region has the DNA TGTGCCAGCAGCCAAGTCTCCACTAGCGGGGCCTACGAGCAGTACTTC. It specifies CASSQVSTSGAYEQYF. This rearrangement joins TRBV4-2 to TRBJ2-7; 10 bases fit TRBD2. From germline, CDR1 is LGHNA and CDR2 YNFKEQ. J was trimmed by 2 bases and V by 1 base; bases with no gene match: 5. The CDR3 extends over 16 amino acids.

The CDR3 coding sequence is TGCGCCAGCAGCCAAGATCCCCGGAGCTCCTACAATGAGCAGTTCTTC. Its translation is CASSQDPRSSYNEQFF. V gene TRBV4-3 combines with J gene TRBJ2-1; D is undetermined. The ends were cut back, 0 bases at V and 0 bases at J, with 9 bases in the middle. The V gene's germline CDR1 is LGHNA and CDR2 YSLEER. The CDR3 spans 16 residues.